Presented here are 22 T cell receptor beta chains from one specimen sequenced in a study of T cells in Graves' hyperthyroidism and ophthalmopathy. Amplification yielded TCR beta CDR3 regions, with RNA transcripts as the source. In the first-round RT-PCR of the TCR CDR3, the HTBI primer set was used. TCRdb reprocessed the multiplex PCR reads with MiXCR, giving one entry per CDR3 protein. Among 650,000 to 750,000 distinct CDR3 sequences listed, less than 15% were seen once. Specimen: blood. These receptors all stem from a woman aged 18-30 years with Graves' hyperthyroidism.

This clonotype was seen a few times. The J gene is TRBJ2-7, the V gene TRBV11-2, with D possibly TRBD2 on 6 matching bases. Germline lookup yields CDR1 SGHAT and CDR2 FQNNGV. V was trimmed by 2 bases and J by 0 bases, leaving 14 bases between them. This CDR3 is 16 amino acids long. In DNA form, the CDR3 reads TGTGCCAGCAGCTTAAGGGGCGGGAACCCCTCCTACGAGCAGTACTTC. This codes for CASSLRGGNPSYEQYF.

This clonotype was picked up many times. The J gene is TRBJ1-2, the V gene TRBV3-1; 7 bases match TRBD1. The V segment lost 1 base and the J segment 2 bases; nucleotides outside the gene matches: 4. This CDR3 has 15 residues. Germline V gene lookup returns CDR1 LGHDT and CDR2 YNNKEL (reference sequence). The CDR3 nucleotides are TGTGCCAGCAGCCAAGTGGGACAGCTGAACTATGGCTACACCTTC. It specifies CASSQVGQLNYGYTF. The full variable domain, rest sourced from reference TRBV3-1 and TRBJ1-2, is DTAVSQTPKYLVTQMGNDKSIKCEQNLGHDTMYWYKQDSKKFLKIMFSYNNKELIINETVPNRFSPKSPDKAHLNLHINSLELGDSAVYFCASSQVGQLNYGYTFGSGTRLTVV.

This clonotype was seen more than once but under ten times. A read error may be the cause here, since a much bigger clone is one base away. CDR3 amino acids: CASRSTGILVGERFF. The CDR3 DNA reads as TGTGCCAGCAGATCTACAGGGATCCTAGTTGGTGAGCGGTTCTTC. J is TRBJ2-1 and V is TRBV2; a possible D gene is TRBD1 (6 bases). CDR1 and CDR2 (germline): SNHLY, FYNNEI. CDR3 length: 15 residues.

This clonotype was seen more than once but under ten times. The rearrangement uses TRBV4-1 and TRBJ2-1; 7 bases match TRBD1. Germline lookup yields CDR1 MGHRA and CDR2 YSYEKL. The CDR3 has 14 residues. V was pared by 4 bases and J by 6 bases, with 6 bases of the junction left unmatched. The CDR3 DNA sequence: TGCGCCAGCAGCCCCTCGACAGGGCCCAATGAGCAGTTCTTC. This codes for CASSPSTGPNEQFF.

V usage is TRBV28 and J usage is TRBJ1-3; 10 positions match TRBD1. The CDR3 is 16 amino acids. V lost 7 bases and J lost 0; bases outside the gene matches: 6. Germline V gene data show CDR1 as MDHEN and CDR2 as SYDVKM. The CDR3 loop is CASKPWTGGSGNTIYF. DNA of the CDR3: TGTGCCAGCAAACCTTGGACAGGGGGCTCTGGAAACACCATATATTTT.

This clonotype occurred many times. V and J are TRBV7-8 and TRBJ2-5; D is perhaps TRBD1 or TRBD2 (5 bases each). The ends were cut back, 0 bases at V and 4 bases at J, with 9 bases in the middle. The V gene's germline CDR1 is SGHVS and CDR2 FQNEAQ. CDR3 length: 14 amino acids. The CDR3 protein is CASSLALGRETQYF. CDR3 coding DNA: TGTGCCAGCAGCTTAGCTTTGGGACGAGAGACCCAGTACTTC.

This clonotype has a count of ten or more. The J gene is TRBJ1-1, the V gene TRBV10-3; tentatively, D is TRBD1 (5 bases). The CDR3 totals 13 residues. V lost 6 bases and J lost 5, with 13 bases in between. Germline CDR1 reads ENHRY; CDR2 reads SYGVKD. The CDR3: CAISAGLGTEAFF. The CDR3 coding sequence is TGTGCCATCAGCGCAGGGTTGGGAACTGAAGCTTTCTTT.

There are many counts of this clonotype. V and J are TRBV28 and TRBJ2-7; D ambiguous. Per germline, CDR1 MDHEN and CDR2 SYDVKM. V was cut by 2 bases and J by 0 bases, with 8 bases left in between. The CDR3 is 14 residues long. CDR3 DNA sequence: TGTGCCAGCAGTTTAGCAGGTAACTCCTACGAGCAGTACTTC. Its protein product is CASSLAGNSYEQYF.

This clonotype was counted ten times or more. The chain carries TRBV6-2 or TRBV6-3 and TRBJ2-7; 11 bases line up with TRBD2. CDR3 size: 17 residues. With V trimmed by 2 bases and J by 2 bases, 8 bases remained unmatched. Germline CDR1 MNHEY, CDR2 SVGEGT. CDR3 sequence (DNA): TGTGCCAGCAGTTACCTTTGGGCTAGCGGGAGGCCCTACGAGCAGTACTTC. Protein: CASSYLWASGRPYEQYF.

The chain links TRBV29-1 to TRBJ2-2; weak D call: TRBD1 (6 bases). The CDR3 covers 14 residues. CDR1 and CDR2 (germline): SQVTM, ANQGSEA. V was pared by 7 bases and J by 3 bases, with 15 bases between. In DNA form, the CDR3 reads TGCAGCGCTCGGACAGCCAAGGACACCGGGGAGCTGTTTTTT. Protein: CSARTAKDTGELFF.

The J gene is TRBJ1-2, the V gene TRBV5-4; possibly TRBD1 for D (6 bases). Per germline, CDR1 SGHNT and CDR2 YYREEE (reference sequence). Trimming shortened V by 4 bases and J by 4 bases, and 11 bases separated the two germline ends. CDR3 length: 13 residues. As DNA, the CDR3 is TGTGCCAGCAGCCGCAGGGGCCCCTATGGCTACACCTTC. It is translated as CASSRRGPYGYTF.

The chain recombines TRBV19 with TRBJ2-7; D is uncertain. The germline CDR1 and CDR2 sequences are LNHDA and SQIVND (reference sequence). Trimming shortened V by 4 bases and J by 5 bases, and 15 bases separated the two germline ends. The CDR3 has 14 residues. In DNA, the CDR3 is TGTGCCAGTAGTACCTGGGCGTTCTCGGACGAGCAGTACTTC. Translated: CASSTWAFSDEQYF.

This clonotype was counted many times. The chain uses TRBV28 and TRBJ2-1; tentative D call: TRBD1 (6 bases). The CDR3 spans 13 residues. Per the germline V gene, CDR1 is MDHEN and CDR2 is SYDVKM. The V and J ends lost 5 bases and 4 bases respectively, with 9 bases between them. Here the CDR3 DNA reads TGTGCCAGCAGTGGACAGATATACAATGAGCAGTTCTTC. Translating gives CASSGQIYNEQFF. Using reference TRBV28 and TRBJ2-1 for the parts outside the CDR3, the full variable domain is DVKVTQSSRYLVKRTGEKVFLECVQDMDHENMFWYRQDPGLGLRLIYFSYDVKMKEKGDIPEGYSVSREKKERFSLILESASTNQTSMYLCASSGQIYNEQFFGPGTRLTVL.

This clonotype was counted at least ten times. This chain joins TRBV20-1 and TRBJ2-1; D unresolved. The CDR3 sequence is 12 residues long. The V end was cut by 5 bases, the J end by 6 bases, with 11 bases between. Germline assignment: CDR1 DFQATT and CDR2 SNEGSKA (reference sequence). The CDR3 bases are TGCAGTGCTGGCCGAAGGGCCAATGAGCAGTTCTTC. Protein product: CSAGRRANEQFF.

This clonotype came up many times. The gene calls are TRBV30 and TRBJ1-2, with D maybe TRBD1 (5 bases). The CDR3 covers 17 residues. V was clipped by 0 bases and J by 0 bases, with 17 bases between them. Germline CDR1 reads GTSNPN; CDR2 reads SVGIG (reference sequence). The CDR3 loop reads CAWSVGGASFSNYGYTF. CDR3 DNA sequence: TGTGCCTGGAGTGTAGGAGGGGCCTCCTTTTCTAACTATGGCTACACCTTC.

This clonotype was counted at least ten times. The chain carries TRBV6-1 and TRBJ2-3; maybe TRBD2 (5 bases). Between the trimmed V and J ends, which lost 6 bases and 4 bases, there was a span of 5 bases. The CDR3 is 11 amino acids. Germline V gene data show CDR1 as MNHNS and CDR2 as SASEGT. The CDR3 sequence: CASRRADTQYF. The CDR3 bases are TGTGCCAGCAGGCGGGCAGATACGCAGTATTTT.

V and J are TRBV30 and TRBJ2-6, with D perhaps TRBD1 or TRBD2 (6 bases each). This CDR3 has 14 amino acids. Trimming cost V 8 bases and J 1 base, with 12 bases left between them. The germline V gene has CDR1 GTSNPN and CDR2 SVGIG (reference sequence). CDR3 sequence reads: CAGGLSSGANVLTF. Written as DNA, the CDR3 is TGTGCCGGGGGGCTCTCGTCTGGGGCCAACGTCCTGACTTTC.

This clonotype came up a few times. The chain links TRBV24-1 to TRBJ2-2; 12 bases map to TRBD2. This CDR3 contains 16 residues. Germline assignment: CDR1 KGHDR and CDR2 SFDVKD. V shed 5 bases, J shed 3 bases, and the junction held 3 bases outside the gene matches. CDR3: CATSALAGGYTGELFF. Written as DNA, the CDR3 is TGTGCCACCAGTGCTCTAGCGGGAGGGTACACCGGGGAGCTGTTTTTT.

This clonotype was seen ten or more times. The chain uses TRBV2 and TRBJ1-1; D unresolved. The germline V gene has CDR1 SNHLY and CDR2 FYNNEI. The CDR3 contains 13 residues. The V end lost 5 bases, the J end lost 5 bases, and 12 bases lay between the germline ends. The DNA of the CDR3 is TGTGCCAGCAGTTCCACACTGGGGACTGAAGCTTTCTTT. This codes for CASSSTLGTEAFF.

This clonotype has a count of ten or more. V is TRBV20-1 and J is TRBJ2-3; 12 bases agree with TRBD2. Trimming at V came to 5 bases and at J to 4 bases, leaving 13 bases not matched to a gene. The germline V gene encodes CDR1 DFQATT and CDR2 SNEGSKA (reference sequence). The CDR3 sequence is 17 residues long. This CDR3 reads CSAPRRLAGGQSDTQYF. The CDR3 coding sequence is TGCAGTGCTCCCCGAAGGCTAGCGGGAGGGCAATCAGATACGCAGTATTTT.

In its sample, this clonotype was seen many times. The V and J genes are TRBV6-1 and TRBJ1-1; the D gene is possibly TRBD1 (5 bases). Trimming shortened V by 9 bases and J by 1 base, and 9 bases separated the two germline ends. The germline gives CDR1 MNHNS, CDR2 SASEGT. The CDR3 is 12 residues long. CDR3 protein: CASTGQNTEAFF. CDR3 coding DNA: TGTGCCAGTACTGGACAGAACACTGAAGCTTTCTTT.

This clonotype was counted ten times or more. The chain links TRBV4-2 to TRBJ2-7; 8 positions agree with TRBD1. Trimming took 3 bases from V and 2 from J; bases not matched to a gene: 6. The CDR3 is 15 amino acids. Germline loops: CDR1 LGHNA, CDR2 YNFKEQ. DNA of the CDR3: TGTGCCAGCAGCCAGGACAGGGCGAAAGCCTACGAGCAGTACTTC. Translating it yields CASSQDRAKAYEQYF.